This is a list of T cell receptor beta chains from one sample in a study of blood T cells in healthy people across ages. TCRdb ran MiXCR on the 5' RACE reads and lists one entry per CDR3 protein. The sample shows hundreds of thousands of distinct CDR3 sequences, around half of them seen only once. Sequenced material: blood. The receptors were gathered from an older man in good health. Each CDR3 is given with its conserved first and last residue. D genes are given only for firm matches. Not all rows give a size; the values are once, few, many and, for expanded clones, a class.

size	V	D	J	CDR3	DNA
few	TRBV6-2/TRBV6-3	.	TRBJ2-7	CASSYSLSARIYEQYF	TGTGCCAGCAGTTACAGTCTGTCTGCGAGGATCTACGAGCAGTACTTC
few	TRBV27	TRBD1	TRBJ2-5	CASTTGSRETQYF	TGTGCCAGCACGACAGGGTCTCGAGAGACCCAGTACTTC
many	TRBV20-1	TRBD2	TRBJ2-3	CSATSGLAGVVADTQYF	TGCAGTGCTACATCAGGACTAGCGGGAGTAGTTGCAGATACGCAGTATTTT
.	TRBV4-1	.	TRBJ2-5	CASSPRGIRQETQYF	TGCGCCAGCAGCCCACGGGGGATAAGGCAGGAGACCCAGTACTTC
many	TRBV13	TRBD2	TRBJ2-3	CASSGPPGTSGTQYF	TGTGCCAGCAGCGGACCTCCCGGGACTAGCGGAACGCAGTATTTT
.	TRBV20-1	.	TRBJ2-5	CSATVRGRYQETQYF	TGCAGTGCTACCGTTAGGGGAAGATACCAAGAGACCCAGTACTTC
.	TRBV7-9	TRBD1	TRBJ1-2	CASSARDRGDYGYTF	TGTGCCAGCAGCGCCCGGGACAGGGGAGACTATGGCTACACCTTC
few	TRBV20-1	TRBD2	TRBJ2-2	CSARDRLADTGELFF	TGCAGTGCTAGAGATCGGCTAGCGGACACCGGGGAGCTGTTTTTT
once	TRBV29-1	.	TRBJ2-5	CSTGRDTQETQYF	TGCAGCACCGGCCGGGACACCCAAGAGACCCAGTACTTC
.	TRBV7-2	.	TRBJ1-5	CASSAQPGPFNNQPQHF	TGTGCCAGCAGCGCACAACCGGGACCCTTTAACAATCAGCCCCAGCATTTT
.	TRBV6-5	TRBD2	TRBJ2-5	CASSPNREVGHEQYF	TGTGCCAGCAGTCCTAACCGGGAGGTCGGTCATGAGCAGTACTTC
.	TRBV3-1	.	TRBJ2-1	CVCSPFNNEQFF	TGTGTCTGCAGCCCCTTTAACAATGAGCAGTTCTTC
.	TRBV7-2	TRBD1	TRBJ2-7	CASSHRGHSYEQYF	TGTGCCAGCAGTCACAGGGGGCACTCCTACGAGCAGTACTTC
.	TRBV14	.	TRBJ2-1	CASSLTGWPEQFF	TGTGCCAGCAGCTTGACAGGTTGGCCTGAGCAGTTCTTC
.	TRBV20-1	.	TRBJ2-3	CSAIGNEDWGVTDTQYF	TGCAGTGCCATCGGCAATGAGGACTGGGGAGTGACAGATACGCAGTATTTT
many	TRBV7-9	.	TRBJ2-7	CASSLGGTEQYF	TGTGCCAGCAGCTTAGGAGGCACCGAGCAGTACTTC
.	TRBV6-1	.	TRBJ2-7	CASGREKAYEQYF	TGTGCCAGCGGCAGGGAGAAGGCCTACGAGCAGTACTTC